These 2 T cell receptor beta chains came from one sample sequenced in a study of human T cells and chemical hapten exposure. TCRdb used MiXCR to reprocess the RACE reads, holding one entry per CDR3 protein. The sample lists about 400,000 distinct CDR3 sequences, nearly 6.5% occurring once. Sample time point: patch test 2, 6 weeks after DPC sensitization. Treatment reported: therapeutic diphenylcyclopropenone sensitization with weekly scalp DPC. This specimen consisted of whole blood, obtained in connection with sensitization to the hapten diphenylcyclopropenone (DPC). These receptors were obtained from a woman under 30 with alopecia areata. Some clones in this sample may be carry-over from other donors' samples.

The sample holds many counts of this clonotype. This chain joins TRBV20-1 and TRBJ2-1, with D perhaps matching TRBD2 (6 bases). Trimming took 5 bases from V and 5 from J, leaving 16 bases between them. CDR1 and CDR2 (germline): DFQATT, SNEGSKA (reference sequence). The CDR3 has 14 amino acids. CDR3 residues: CSALARPSNNEQFF. For the CDR3, the DNA is TGCAGTGCTCTAGCGCGTCCCAGTAACAATGAGCAGTTCTTC.

This clonotype was counted between two and nine times. V is TRBV27 and J is TRBJ2-2, with 8 bases matching TRBD2. With 6 bases clipped from V and 0 bases from J, the junction kept 3 bases outside the gene matches. Germline CDR1 is MNHEY and CDR2 is SMNVEV (reference sequence). This CDR3 spans 15 amino acids. CDR3 sequence: CASRRGAPNTGELFF. The CDR3 DNA follows: TGTGCCAGCAGGCGGGGGGCCCCGAACACCGGGGAGCTGTTTTTT.